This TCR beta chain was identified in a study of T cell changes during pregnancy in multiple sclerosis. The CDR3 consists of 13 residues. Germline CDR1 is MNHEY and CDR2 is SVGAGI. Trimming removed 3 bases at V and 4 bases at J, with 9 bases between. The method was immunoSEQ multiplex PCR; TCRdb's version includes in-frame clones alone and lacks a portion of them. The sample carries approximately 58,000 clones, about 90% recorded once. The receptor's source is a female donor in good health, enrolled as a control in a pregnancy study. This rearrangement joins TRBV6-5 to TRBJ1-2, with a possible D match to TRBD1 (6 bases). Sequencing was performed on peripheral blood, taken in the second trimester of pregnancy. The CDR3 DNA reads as TGTGCCAGCAGTTATGGCAGGGGCTATGGCTACACCTTC. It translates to CASSYGRGYGYTF.